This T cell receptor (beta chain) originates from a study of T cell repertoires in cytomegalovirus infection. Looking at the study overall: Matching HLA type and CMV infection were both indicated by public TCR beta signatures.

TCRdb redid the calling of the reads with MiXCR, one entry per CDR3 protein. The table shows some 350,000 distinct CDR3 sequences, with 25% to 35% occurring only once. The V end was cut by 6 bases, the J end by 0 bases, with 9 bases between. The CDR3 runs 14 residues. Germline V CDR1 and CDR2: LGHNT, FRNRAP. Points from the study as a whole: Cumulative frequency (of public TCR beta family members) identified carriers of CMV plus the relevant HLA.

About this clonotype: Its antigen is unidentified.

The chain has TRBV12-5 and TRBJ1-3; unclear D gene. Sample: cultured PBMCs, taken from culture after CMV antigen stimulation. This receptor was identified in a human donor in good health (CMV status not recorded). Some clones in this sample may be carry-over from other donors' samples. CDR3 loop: CASGLGLSGNTIYF. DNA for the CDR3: TGTGCTAGTGGCCTGGGTCTCTCTGGAAACACCATATATTTT.